These 27 T cell receptor beta chains came from one sample sequenced in a study of blood T cell repertoires in COVID-19. Only in-frame clones appear in the TCRdb table, and some are missing; sequencing was by immunoSEQ multiplex PCR. The repertoire has under 100,000 clones, roughly 89% of them found once; the top ten carry 3% to 4%. Sample: peripheral blood. All receptors derive from a woman in her 70s with acute or convalescent COVID-19.

This clone appeared a single time. The chain couples TRBV3-1 (or the pseudogene TRBV3-2) to TRBJ2-7; a weak D match, TRBD2 (5 bases). Germline values: CDR1 LGHDT, CDR2 YNNKEL (reference sequence). The CDR3 has 13 residues. Deletions cut 6 bases from V and 5 bases from J, with 14 bases between. The CDR3 is CASRREGFDEQYF. CDR3 nucleotide sequence: TGTGCCAGCAGGCGTGAGGGTTTTGACGAGCAGTACTTC.

The genes are TRBV3-1 (or the pseudogene TRBV3-2) and TRBJ1-3; a weak D match, TRBD1 (5 bases). With 7 bases removed from V and 4 bases from J, the gap between germline ends came to 11 bases. Germline-derived CDR1 and CDR2 are LGHDT and YNNKEL (reference sequence). The CDR3 length is 13 residues. In nucleotides, the CDR3 is TGTGCCAGCACGTTACGGGGGGGAAACACCATATATTTT. This encodes CASTLRGGNTIYF.

V and J are TRBV24-1 and TRBJ2-5; 7 nucleotides match TRBD2. Looked up from germline, CDR1 is KGHDR and CDR2 is SFDVKD. The CDR3 has 15 amino acids. The V segment lost 1 base and the J segment 3 bases; nucleotides outside the gene matches: 4. CDR3 sequence reads: CATSDFPGREETQYF. The CDR3 DNA is TGTGCCACCAGTGATTTTCCAGGGAGGGAAGAGACCCAGTACTTC.

The chain carries TRBV6-5 and TRBJ1-1, with no clear D. V dropped 2 bases and J dropped 0 bases, with 10 bases sitting between them. This CDR3 has 15 amino acids. Germline values: CDR1 MNHEY, CDR2 SVGAGI. In DNA form, the CDR3 reads TGTGCCAGCAGTTACGGCAGGCGCTTGAACACTGAAGCTTTCTTT. Its translation is CASSYGRRLNTEAFF.

The V gene is TRBV11-2, the J gene TRBJ1-4; D perhaps matches TRBD1 (6 bases). V lost 4 bases, J lost 4 bases, and 13 bases lay in between. The CDR3 length is 15 residues. CDR1 and CDR2 from the germline V gene are SGHAT and FQNNGV. DNA of the CDR3: TGTGCCAGCAGCTCGACACAGGGTAATAATGAAAAACTGTTTTTT. As protein: CASSSTQGNNEKLFF.

The CDR3 sequence: CASSGNRARQPQHF. In DNA, the CDR3 is TGTGCCAGCAGCGGTAACAGGGCGCGGCAGCCCCAGCATTTT. This sequence joins TRBV7-2 and TRBJ1-5; tentative D call: TRBD1 (6 bases). Trimming removed 5 bases at V and 7 bases at J, with 15 bases between. The CDR3 covers 14 residues. Germline lookup yields CDR1 SGHTA and CDR2 FQGNSA.

The chain uses TRBV19 and TRBJ1-4, with a tentative D call TRBD1 (6 bases). The V end lost 7 bases, the J end lost 0 bases, and 15 bases lay between the germline ends. Germline V gene lookup returns CDR1 LNHDA and CDR2 SQIVND (reference sequence). The CDR3 spans 16 residues. As DNA, the CDR3 is TGTGCCAGTAAAGGGCAGGGGTCGTCAACTAATGAAAAACTGTTTTTT. Protein sequence: CASKGQGSSTNEKLFF. Drawing the rest from reference TRBV19 and TRBJ1-4, the complete variable domain is DGGITQSPKYLFRKEGQNVTLSCEQNLNHDAMYWYRQDPGQGLRLIYYSQIVNDFQKGDIAEGYSVSREKKESFPLTVTSAQKNPTAFYLCASKGQGSSTNEKLFFGSGTQLSVL.

This clone was detected only once. V gene TRBV6-5 combines with J gene TRBJ1-2; 9 nucleotides line up with TRBD1. CDR3 length: 14 residues. Germline lookup yields CDR1 MNHEY and CDR2 SVGAGI. J lost 7 bases, V lost 6 bases, and 9 bases had no gene match. As DNA, the CDR3 is TGTGCCAGCAGCCTCCGGGACAGGGCCTTTGGCTACACCTTC. This encodes CASSLRDRAFGYTF.

The V gene is TRBV10-3, the J gene TRBJ1-1, with D perhaps TRBD1 (6 bases). The CDR3 runs 13 residues. Trimming left V 3 bases short and J 6 bases short, with 11 bases between. Germline V gene data show CDR1 as ENHRY and CDR2 as SYGVKD. The CDR3 nucleotides are TGTGCCATCAGTGAACAGGGCCCTCCTGAAGCTTTCTTT. Residues: CAISEQGPPEAFF.

The V gene is TRBV19, the J gene TRBJ1-2; D remains ambiguous. Germline values: CDR1 LNHDA, CDR2 SQIVND (reference sequence). Trimming removed 2 bases at V and 0 bases at J, with 7 bases between. This CDR3 spans 14 amino acids. Here the CDR3 reads CASSIQEANYGYTF. The CDR3 DNA is TGTGCCAGTAGTATACAGGAGGCTAACTATGGCTACACCTTC.

The gene calls are TRBV10-3 and TRBJ1-3; D not resolved. The CDR3 is 14 amino acids. V lost 10 bases and J 2 bases, leaving 15 bases between the germline ends. Germline V gene sequence: CDR1 ENHRY, CDR2 SYGVKD. This CDR3 is CATGVNVPGNTIYF. The CDR3 DNA sequence: TGTGCCACCGGGGTGAATGTTCCTGGAAACACCATATATTTT.

This clone has just one count. The CDR3 nucleotides read TGTGCCAGCAGGAAAGACAGGGGGAGCTCCTACGAGCAGTACTTC. It yields the protein CASRKDRGSSYEQYF. This chain joins TRBV6-5 and TRBJ2-7; 9 bases align to TRBD1. Germline lookup yields CDR1 MNHEY and CDR2 SVGAGI. The CDR3 totals 15 residues. The trim removed 6 bases at V and 0 bases at J, leaving 6 bases unmatched.

This clone was observed a handful of times. V gene TRBV28 combines with J gene TRBJ1-1; D possibly corresponds to TRBD1 (6 bases). Trimming pared 2 bases from V and 4 bases from J, leaving 8 bases between. This CDR3 has 13 amino acids. The germline V gene has CDR1 MDHEN and CDR2 SYDVKM. The CDR3 sequence: CASSLAGATEAFF. The CDR3 nucleotides are TGTGCCAGCAGTTTAGCGGGGGCCACTGAAGCTTTCTTT. Full variable domain (outside the CDR3, taken from reference TRBV28 and TRBJ1-1): DVKVTQSSRYLVKRTGEKVFLECVQDMDHENMFWYRQDPGLGLRLIYFSYDVKMKEKGDIPEGYSVSREKKERFSLILESASTNQTSMYLCASSLAGATEAFFGQGTRLTVV.

The genes are TRBV10-3 and TRBJ1-2; 7 positions agree with TRBD1. The V and J ends lost 0 bases and 3 bases, in that order; junction bases with no gene match: 10. The CDR3 is made up of 17 amino acids. Germline V gene lookup returns CDR1 ENHRY and CDR2 SYGVKD. DNA for the CDR3: TGTGCCATCAGTGAGTCGTGGGTGACAGGGACCTACTATGGCTACACCTTC. Protein: CAISESWVTGTYYGYTF.

The gene calls are TRBV18 and TRBJ2-7, with D unresolved. The CDR3 has 13 residues. Germline values: CDR1 KGHSH, CDR2 LQKENI. V lost 2 bases and J lost 4, with 9 bases in between. This CDR3 reads CASSPGAPYEQYV. In DNA form, the CDR3 reads TGTGCCAGCTCACCAGGAGCCCCTTACGAGCAGTACGTC.

The chain couples TRBV7-2 to TRBJ1-5; D may be TRBD1 (6 bases). Germline CDR1 and CDR2: SGHTA and FQGNSA. The germline V and J ends were trimmed by 5 bases and 3 bases, with 14 bases remaining between them. The CDR3 loop spans 15 amino acids. The CDR3 loop is CASSPTGYFNQPQHF. The CDR3 region has the DNA TGTGCCAGCAGCCCTACAGGGTATTTCAATCAGCCCCAGCATTTT. The full variable domain, with the rest looked up from reference TRBV7-2 and TRBJ1-5, is GAGVSQSPSNKVTEKGKDVELRCDPISGHTALYWYRQSLGQGLEFLIYFQGNSAPDKSGLPSDRFSAERTGGSVSTLTIQRTQQEDSAVYLCASSPTGYFNQPQHFGDGTRLSIL.

This chain joins TRBV3-1 (or the pseudogene TRBV3-2) and TRBJ2-1; a possible D gene is TRBD2 (7 bases). V was shortened by 2 bases and J by 4 bases, with 18 bases between the two germline ends. The CDR3 is 17 amino acids. The germline V gene encodes CDR1 LGHDT and CDR2 YNNKEL (reference sequence). The CDR3 spells CASSQNLGRGPYNEQFF. The CDR3 DNA is TGTGCCAGCAGCCAAAATCTAGGGCGGGGGCCATACAATGAGCAGTTCTTC.

V usage is TRBV5-4 and J usage is TRBJ1-6; the D is unclear. Germline V CDR1 and CDR2: SGHNT, YYREEE (reference sequence). The CDR3 is 16 residues long. The V and J ends lost 0 bases and 0 bases respectively, with 7 bases between them. Written as DNA, the CDR3 is TGTGCCAGCAGCTTGGGGGCCTCCTCCTATAATTCACCCCTCCACTTT. Protein product: CASSLGASSYNSPLHF. The full variable domain, with the rest looked up from reference TRBV5-4 and TRBJ1-6, is ETGVTQSPTHLIKTRGQQVTLRCSSQSGHNTVSWYQQALGQGPQFIFQYYREEENGRGNFPPRFSGLQFPNYSSELNVNALELDDSALYLCASSLGASSYNSPLHFGNGTRLTVT.

This chain connects TRBV11-3 to TRBJ2-3; D may be TRBD1 (6 bases). V was trimmed by 1 base and J by 6 bases, leaving 20 bases between them. The germline CDR1 and CDR2 sequences are SGHNT and YENEEA. CDR3 length equals 17 residues. The CDR3 spells CASSLGAQGPDRDTQYF. CDR3 in DNA: TGTGCCAGCAGCTTAGGAGCACAGGGACCTGATAGGGATACGCAGTATTTT.

This clone was found once. V usage is TRBV5-1 and J usage is TRBJ2-3; D possibly corresponds to TRBD2 (5 bases). Deletions cut 0 bases from V and 2 bases from J, with 10 bases between. The CDR3 runs 15 residues. Germline CDR1 and CDR2: SGHRS and YFSETQ. The CDR3 sequence is CASSLGVLDTDTQYF. CDR3 nucleotides: TGCGCCAGCAGCTTGGGGGTACTAGACACAGATACGCAGTATTTT.

The chain combines TRBV19 with TRBJ1-5, with D uncertain. The CDR3 is made up of 15 amino acids. V was shortened by 3 bases and J by 0 bases, with 9 bases between the two germline ends. Germline V gives CDR1 LNHDA, CDR2 SQIVND (reference sequence). The CDR3 nucleotides are TGTGCCAGTAGTATCTTAATGTATAGCAATCAGCCCCAGCATTTT. Translated: CASSILMYSNQPQHF.

This clone turned up a few times. The chain recombines TRBV18 with TRBJ1-4, with 12 bases identical to TRBD1. With V trimmed by 3 bases and J by 4 bases, 12 bases remained unmatched. There are 19 residues in the CDR3. Germline loops: CDR1 KGHSH, CDR2 LQKENI. CDR3 residues: CASSPRSPGQGADNEKLFF. As DNA, the CDR3 is TGTGCCAGCTCACCCCGCTCCCCGGGACAGGGGGCAGATAATGAAAAACTGTTTTTT.

V gene TRBV21-1 combines with J gene TRBJ2-3; the tabulated D call, TRBD2, remains unverified against the DNA. TRBV21-1 is an annotated pseudogene. CDR3 length: 18 residues. CDR3 DNA: TGTGCCAGCACCAAAAAGGAGACTAGCGGGGGGGCGAGAGATACGCAGTATTTT. Translating it yields CASTKKETSGGARDTQYF.

The chain joins TRBV27 to TRBJ1-2, with D possibly matching TRBD1 (6 bases). Germline CDR1 is MNHEY and CDR2 is SMNVEV (reference sequence). The CDR3 is 12 amino acids. Trimming took 5 bases from V and 7 from J, leaving 11 bases between them. The CDR3 protein is CASSKEGVGYTF. The DNA for the CDR3 is TGTGCCAGCAGTAAAGAGGGGGTTGGCTACACCTTC.

In nucleotides, the CDR3 is TGCGCCAGCAGCTTGGAAGGGGGCGCGGGTCGGTTGAATTCACCCCTCCACTTT. Its translation is CASSLEGGAGRLNSPLHF. J is TRBJ1-6 and V is TRBV5-1, with 7 bases that match TRBD1. The junction had 13 bases not matched to a gene; V was cut back by 0 bases and J by 7 bases. Germline CDR1 SGHRS, CDR2 YFSETQ. CDR3 length: 18 residues.

The chain links TRBV28 to TRBJ1-5; D is unclear. Trimming cost V 1 base and J 0 bases, with 7 bases left between them. The CDR3 runs 15 residues. Per the germline V gene, CDR1 is MDHEN and CDR2 is SYDVKM. The CDR3 region is CASSLLFSSNQPQHF. The CDR3 DNA reads as TGTGCCAGCAGTTTATTGTTCAGTAGCAATCAGCCCCAGCATTTT.

V is TRBV28 and J is TRBJ1-6; 7 positions agree with TRBD1. Germline CDR1 is MDHEN and CDR2 is SYDVKM. The CDR3 consists of 17 residues. V gave up 3 bases and J gave up 9 bases; unmatched junction bases: 14. The CDR3 nucleotides are TGTGCCAGCAGTTTTAGGGGGCTCACCACCTTCAGTTCACCCCTCCACTTT. It codes for CASSFRGLTTFSSPLHF.